The 22 T cell receptor beta chains given below trace back to one sample, sequenced in a study of blood T cells in healthy people across ages. A sample-barcoded 5' primer and a J-beta primer mix were used in a second PCR of roughly 6 to 12 cycles. MiXCR, applied by TCRdb to the 5' RACE reads, yields one record per CDR3 protein. The sample records some 1.6 million distinct CDR3 sequences, roughly a third being singletons. Sequencing used blood. These receptors were collected from a woman aged 25 to 45 in good health.

This clonotype has ten or more counts. The V call is TRBV29-1, the J call TRBJ1-2; D may be TRBD1 (6 bases). V was pared by 6 bases and J by 5 bases, with 13 bases between. Germline V gene data show CDR1 as SQVTM and CDR2 as ANQGSEA. This CDR3 has 12 amino acids. The CDR3 spells CSVPTGEYGYTF. The CDR3 DNA sequence: TGCAGCGTCCCGACAGGAGAGTATGGCTACACCTTC.

V gene TRBV27 combines with J gene TRBJ2-2, with TRBD1 matching 9 bases. The CDR3 loop spans 16 amino acids. Unmatched junction bases numbered 12, after V lost 6 bases and J lost 7 bases. From germline, CDR1 is MNHEY and CDR2 SMNVEV (reference sequence). In DNA, the CDR3 is TGTGCCAGCAGAACCCCCGGGACAGGGAAAGGCGGGGAGCTGTTTTTT. It translates to CASRTPGTGKGGELFF.

The chain's CDR3 is CASSVGQGGSPLHF. In nucleotides, the CDR3 is TGTGCCAGCAGCGTAGGACAGGGAGGTTCACCCCTCCACTTT. The V and J genes are TRBV9 and TRBJ1-6; 7 bases fit TRBD1. CDR1 SGDLS and CDR2 YYNGEE come from the germline V gene. This CDR3 has 14 residues. V was pared by 0 bases and J by 9 bases, with 3 bases of the junction left unmatched.

The V and J genes are TRBV30 and TRBJ2-5, with D perhaps matching TRBD1 or TRBD2 (5 bases each). The ends were cut back, 3 bases at V and 5 bases at J, with 13 bases in the middle. Germline loops: CDR1 GTSNPN, CDR2 SVGIG (reference sequence). This CDR3 has 13 amino acids. The CDR3 loop reads CAWSVGVRETQYF. The CDR3 bases are TGTGCCTGGAGCGTGGGGGTTCGGGAGACCCAGTACTTC.

This clonotype was counted at least ten times. V usage is TRBV7-9 and J usage is TRBJ2-7, with TRBD1 identical over 9 bases. The V and J ends lost 7 bases and 0 bases, in that order; junction bases with no gene match: 4. This CDR3 has 14 amino acids. The germline gives CDR1 SEHNR, CDR2 FQNEAQ (reference sequence). This chain's CDR3 is CASTGTGSSYEQYF. The CDR3 DNA is TGTGCCAGCACGGGGACAGGGAGCTCCTACGAGCAGTACTTC.

The table lists this clonotype with a few counts. The CDR3 here is CASSLRGQGSEAFF. CDR3 DNA sequence: TGCGCCAGCAGCTTACGTGGACAGGGTTCTGAAGCTTTCTTT. J is TRBJ1-1 and V is TRBV5-1; 8 nucleotides agree with TRBD1. Germline V gene data show CDR1 as SGHRS and CDR2 as YFSETQ. With 2 bases clipped from V and 6 bases from J, the junction kept 6 bases outside the gene matches. The CDR3 runs 14 residues. Based on the CDR3 plus reference TRBV5-1 and TRBJ1-1, the full variable domain is KAGVTQTPRYLIKTRGQQVTLSCSPISGHRSVSWYQQTPGQGLQFLFEYFSETQRNKGNFPGRFSGRQFSNSRSEMNVSTLELGDSALYLCASSLRGQGSEAFFGQGTRLTVV.

This clonotype was observed a handful of times. CDR3 sequence: CASSGYSGTNNEQFF. The CDR3 DNA is TGTGCCAGCAGTGGATATAGCGGGACCAACAATGAGCAGTTCTTC. The chain employs TRBV25-1 and TRBJ2-1, with 8 nucleotides matching TRBD2. The CDR3 has 15 amino acids. Germline V CDR1 and CDR2: MGHDK, SYGVNS. V lost 4 bases, J lost 5 bases, and 7 bases stayed unmatched.

V is TRBV13 and J is TRBJ2-4; D is perhaps TRBD2 (5 bases). Germline CDR1 reads PRHDT; CDR2 reads FYEKMQ (reference sequence). V lost 3 bases and J lost 13, with 19 bases in between. This CDR3 comprises 14 residues. In nucleotides, the CDR3 is TGTGCCAGCAGCTTCGGCGGGCCCTGGTCTGAGCAGTACTTC. It translates to CASSFGGPWSEQYF.

With respect to this clonotype: One junction end does not reproduce the germline sequence, and a read error may be involved. This sequence joins TRBV5-1 and TRBJ2-2; possibly TRBD1 or TRBD2 for D (5 bases each). Germline V gene lookup returns CDR1 SGHRS and CDR2 YFSETQ. The CDR3 is 15 residues long. The DNA for the CDR3 is TGCGCCAGCAGCTTGGACAGGAGGAACACCGGGGAGCCGTTTTTT. Amino acids: CASSLDRRNTGEPFF.

The rearrangement joins TRBV12-3 or TRBV12-4 to TRBJ2-1; D not certain. V was pared by 5 bases and J by 15 bases, with 17 bases between. The CDR3 totals 12 residues. The CDR3 spells CASSKLTLSTFF. In DNA, the CDR3 is TGTGCCAGCAGTAAACTGACACTATCCACGTTCTTC.

The V gene is TRBV3-1, the J gene TRBJ2-1, with D possibly TRBD2 on 5 matching bases. Trimming took off 0 bases at V and 10 bases at J, with 10 bases between the two ends. The CDR3 spans 13 residues. CDR1 is LGHDT and CDR2 is YNNKEL in the germline V gene (reference sequence). In DNA, the CDR3 is TGTGCCAGCAGCCAAGATCTAGCTCGAGAGCAGTTCTTC. Amino acid sequence: CASSQDLAREQFF.

CDR3 loop: CASSSILRGEQFF. In DNA, the CDR3 is TGCGCCAGCAGCTCGATTTTGCGGGGTGAGCAGTTCTTC. This chain joins TRBV5-1 and TRBJ2-1; D might be TRBD2 (6 bases). Trimming stripped 3 bases from V and 9 bases from J, with 13 bases between. This CDR3 region has 13 residues. Germline loops: CDR1 SGHRS, CDR2 YFSETQ.

This chain uses TRBV10-3 with TRBJ2-2, with D perhaps assigned TRBD1 or TRBD2 (6 bases each). The V end was cut by 4 bases, the J end by 4 bases, with 16 bases between. CDR1 ENHRY and CDR2 SYGVKD come from the germline V gene. The CDR3 is 16 amino acids. Here the CDR3 reads CAISGRGAVGTGELFF. The CDR3, as DNA: TGTGCCATCAGTGGTAGGGGGGCCGTGGGCACCGGGGAGCTGTTTTTT.

The chain carries TRBV21-1 and TRBJ1-2. TRBV21-1 counts as a pseudogene. The CDR3 sequence is 13 residues long. The CDR3 DNA is TGTGCCACTAGGACTGTATTTAACTATGGCTACACCTTC. Residues: CATRTVFNYGYTF.

On this clonotype: A much larger clone lies one base from this, so it may be a read error. J is TRBJ2-7 and V is TRBV29-1; D may match TRBD1 or TRBD2 (6 bases each). CDR3 length: 14 residues. With 7 bases removed from V and 12 bases from J, the gap between germline ends came to 28 bases. CDR1 and CDR2 (germline): SQVTM, ANQGSEA. CDR3 amino acids: CSARVRGRRETRYF. CDR3 DNA: TGCAGCGCCAGAGTCAGGGGCAGACGGGAGACCCGGTACTTC.

This clonotype was seen a handful of times. V usage is TRBV24-1 and J usage is TRBJ1-5; D is possibly TRBD1 (5 bases). CDR1 is KGHDR, CDR2 SFDVKD, per germline. CDR3 length: 14 residues. Between the trimmed V and J ends, which lost 5 bases and 0 bases, there was a span of 7 bases. The CDR3 bases are TGTGCCACCAGTGGGGACTATAGCAATCAGCCCCAGCATTTT. Translating gives CATSGDYSNQPQHF.

The chain links TRBV6-4 to TRBJ2-1; 8 nucleotides match TRBD2. J was trimmed by 8 bases and V by 6 bases; bases with no gene match: 12. The germline V gene has CDR1 MRHNA and CDR2 SNTAGT. The CDR3 consists of 15 residues. The CDR3 protein is CASRRLARMLHEQFF. The CDR3 region has the DNA TGTGCCAGCAGAAGACTAGCGAGGATGTTGCATGAGCAGTTCTTC.

This clonotype was recorded a few times. The V call is TRBV30, the J call TRBJ2-7; 8 nucleotides match TRBD1. V shed 3 bases, J shed 0 bases, and the junction held 4 bases outside the gene matches. Germline V CDR1 and CDR2: GTSNPN, SVGIG (reference sequence). The CDR3 loop spans 14 amino acids. CDR3 coding DNA: TGTGCCTGGAGAAACAGGGGGAGCTCCTACGAGCAGTACTTC. Its protein product is CAWRNRGSSYEQYF. Combining the CDR3 with reference TRBV30 and TRBJ2-7 gives the whole variable domain SQTIHQWPATLVQPVGSPLSLECTVEGTSNPNLYWYRQAAGRGLQLLFYSVGIGQISSEVPQNLSASRPQDRQFILSSKKLLLSDSGFYLCAWRNRGSSYEQYFGPGTRLTVT.

This clonotype was picked up many times. The J gene is TRBJ2-5, the V gene TRBV29-1; TRBD1 agrees at 9 bases. This CDR3 has 13 residues. Germline V gives CDR1 SQVTM, CDR2 ANQGSEA. The V segment lost 7 bases and the J segment 5 bases; nucleotides outside the gene matches: 8. This chain's CDR3 is CSARTGVDETQYF. CDR3 DNA: TGCAGCGCTAGGACAGGGGTAGATGAGACCCAGTACTTC. Variable domain in full (rest from reference TRBV29-1 and TRBJ2-5): SAVISQKPSRDICQRGTSLTIQCQVDSQVTMMFWYRQQPGQSLTLIATANQGSEATYESGFVIDKFPISRPNLTFSTLTVSNMSPEDSSIYLCSARTGVDETQYFGPGTRLLVL.

The chain uses TRBV4-1 and TRBJ1-4; D is unclear. V was trimmed by 6 bases and J by 0 bases, leaving 11 bases between them. Germline V gives CDR1 MGHRA, CDR2 YSYEKL. The length of the CDR3 is 15 residues. This chain's CDR3 is CASSLRETTNEKLFF. Written as DNA, the CDR3 is TGCGCCAGCAGTTTGAGGGAAACAACTAATGAAAAACTGTTTTTT.

In this sample, this clonotype turned up a few times. In DNA, the CDR3 is TGTGCCAGCAGTTCGGAGGGTACCTACGAGCAGTACTTC. Its protein product is CASSSEGTYEQYF. This chain links TRBV27 with TRBJ2-7; tentative D call: TRBD2 (6 bases). The germline V gene has CDR1 MNHEY and CDR2 SMNVEV (reference sequence). The CDR3 has 13 residues. Trimming left V 4 bases short and J 2 bases short, with 9 bases between.

The chain combines TRBV15 with TRBJ2-7, with D tentatively TRBD1 or TRBD2 (5 bases each). The ends were cut back, 5 bases at V and 2 bases at J, with 10 bases in the middle. This CDR3 spans 13 amino acids. The germline V gene encodes CDR1 LNHNV and CDR2 YYDKDF (reference sequence). CDR3 region: CATSVGETYEQYF. The CDR3 DNA reads as TGTGCCACCAGCGTGGGGGAGACCTACGAGCAGTACTTC.